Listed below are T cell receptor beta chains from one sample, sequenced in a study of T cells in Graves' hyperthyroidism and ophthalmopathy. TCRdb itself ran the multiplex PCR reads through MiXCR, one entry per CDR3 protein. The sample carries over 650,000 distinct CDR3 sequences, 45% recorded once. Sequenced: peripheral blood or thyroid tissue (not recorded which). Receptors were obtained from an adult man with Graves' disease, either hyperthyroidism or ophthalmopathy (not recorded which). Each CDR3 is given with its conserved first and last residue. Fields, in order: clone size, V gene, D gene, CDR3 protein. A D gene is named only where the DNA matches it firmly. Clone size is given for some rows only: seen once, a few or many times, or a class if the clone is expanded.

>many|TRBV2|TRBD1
CASSERGPSGANVLTF
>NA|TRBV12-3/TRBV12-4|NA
CASSLAGVLGGQPQHF
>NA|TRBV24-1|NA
CATSAAGANVLTF
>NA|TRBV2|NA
CASSDDGGGPLSPLHF
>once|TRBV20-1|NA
CSAAGTASETQYF
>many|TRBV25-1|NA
CASSDLGNHEQYF
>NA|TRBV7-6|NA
CAKDGSRYEQYF
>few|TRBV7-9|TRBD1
CASSPGGAETGELFF
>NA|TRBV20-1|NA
CSAREGPGETQYF
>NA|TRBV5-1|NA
CASSPRTVQETQYF
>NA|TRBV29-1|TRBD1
CSAPGTAYYEQYF
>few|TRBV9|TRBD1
CASSVDAGGLFSGANVLTF
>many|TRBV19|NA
CASSLGGSGNQPQHF
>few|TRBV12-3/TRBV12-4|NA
CASSPLGSSNQPQHF
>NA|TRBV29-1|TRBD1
CSRDRDSPLHF
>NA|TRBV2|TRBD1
CASTTDRVEETQYF
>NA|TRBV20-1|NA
CSASAPGRFSYEQYF
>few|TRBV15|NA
CATSRDRGTYEQYF
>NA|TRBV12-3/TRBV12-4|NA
CASSFGGDTQYF
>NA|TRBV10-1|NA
CASSSVRPDTQYF
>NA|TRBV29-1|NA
CSAEISGAWDTEAFF
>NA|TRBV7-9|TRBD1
CASSVTGQTNYGYTF
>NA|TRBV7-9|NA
CASSRGLAEKLFF
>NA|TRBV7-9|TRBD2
CASSSGLAGHSYEQYF
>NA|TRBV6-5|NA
CASSHTGAQYF
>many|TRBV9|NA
CASSQGPGAYEQYF
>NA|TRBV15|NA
CATSREGRGSNQPQHF
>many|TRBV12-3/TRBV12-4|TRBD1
CASSVDRAWGSPLHF
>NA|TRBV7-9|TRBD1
CASSIRRDSIQPQHF
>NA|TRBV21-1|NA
CASSMTGDLSYEQYF
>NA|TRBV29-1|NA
CSLGDTEANYGYTF
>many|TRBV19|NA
CASSIVASNQPQHF
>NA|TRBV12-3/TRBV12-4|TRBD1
CASRPGQGGSGTQYF
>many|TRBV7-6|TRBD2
CASSLGLAGAGEQYF
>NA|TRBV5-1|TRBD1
CASSPSRTGAPRNAIYF
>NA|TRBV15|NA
CATSRETGSFF
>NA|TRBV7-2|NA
CASSTGTTDTQYF
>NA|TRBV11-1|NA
CASSLDILGGPQYF
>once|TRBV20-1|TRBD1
CTLGGGTGECTF
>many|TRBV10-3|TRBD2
CAISVGSGPGYEQYF
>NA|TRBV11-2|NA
CASSPERQPNSPLHF